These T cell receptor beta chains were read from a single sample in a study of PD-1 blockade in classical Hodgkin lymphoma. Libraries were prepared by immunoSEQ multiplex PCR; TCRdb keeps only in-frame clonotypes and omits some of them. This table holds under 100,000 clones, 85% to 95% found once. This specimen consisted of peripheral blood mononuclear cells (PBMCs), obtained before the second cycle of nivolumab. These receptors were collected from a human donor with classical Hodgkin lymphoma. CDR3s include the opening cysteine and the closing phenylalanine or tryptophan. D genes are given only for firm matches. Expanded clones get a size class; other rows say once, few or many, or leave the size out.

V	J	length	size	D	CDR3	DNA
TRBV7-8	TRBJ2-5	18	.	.	CASSYSGLGAGPQETQYF	TGTGCCAGCAGCTACTCGGGTTTGGGGGCGGGACCCCAAGAGACCCAGTACTTC
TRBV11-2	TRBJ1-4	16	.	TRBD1	CASSLGSRGPGEKLFF	TGTGCCAGCAGCTTAGGTTCGAGGGGGCCAGGTGAAAAACTGTTTTTT
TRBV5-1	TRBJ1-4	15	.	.	CASRQAPGADEKLFF	TGCGCCTCCAGGCAGGCTCCGGGAGCGGATGAAAAACTGTTTTTT
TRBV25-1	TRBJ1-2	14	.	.	CASSEWSSLYGYTF	TGTGCCAGCAGTGAATGGAGCAGCCTCTATGGCTACACCTTC
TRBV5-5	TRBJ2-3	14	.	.	CASNLFQGTDTQYF	TGTGCCAGCAACCTTTTCCAGGGCACAGATACGCAGTATTTT
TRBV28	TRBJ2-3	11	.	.	CASSLVDTQYF	TGTGCCAGCAGTTTAGTAGATACGCAGTATTTT
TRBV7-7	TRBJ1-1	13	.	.	CASSSQVNTEAFF	TGTGCCAGCAGCTCTCAAGTGAACACTGAAGCTTTCTTT
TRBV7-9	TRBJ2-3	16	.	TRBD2	CASSLAEIAGADTQYF	TGTGCCAGCAGCTTAGCGGAGATAGCGGGAGCAGATACGCAGTATTTT
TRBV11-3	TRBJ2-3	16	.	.	CASSLGGFPSTDTQYF	TGTGCCAGCAGCTTAGGAGGGTTTCCTAGCACAGATACGCAGTATTTT
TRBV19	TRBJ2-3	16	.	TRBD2	CASSIWTSGGGVTQYF	TGTGCCAGTAGTATTTGGACTAGCGGGGGTGGAGTTACGCAGTATTTT
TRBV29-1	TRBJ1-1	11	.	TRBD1	CSARQGLEAFF	TGCAGCGCAAGACAGGGCCTTGAAGCTTTCTTT
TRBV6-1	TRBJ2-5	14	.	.	CASSLTAFQETQYF	TGTGCCAGCAGCTTGACAGCTTTTCAAGAGACCCAGTACTTC
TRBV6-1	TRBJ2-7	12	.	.	CASSGLEYEQYF	TGTGCCAGCAGTGGGTTAGAGTACGAGCAGTACTTC
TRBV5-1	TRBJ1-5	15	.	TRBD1	CASSPDRGAGQPQHF	TGCGCCAGCAGCCCGGACAGGGGGGCGGGCCAGCCCCAGCATTTT
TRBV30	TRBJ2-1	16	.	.	CAWGGFTGGTYNEQFF	TGTGCCTGGGGGGGGTTCACAGGAGGTACATACAATGAGCAGTTCTTC
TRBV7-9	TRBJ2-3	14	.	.	CASSRGNAGDTQYF	TGTGCCAGCAGCCGAGGGAACGCGGGGGATACGCAGTATTTT
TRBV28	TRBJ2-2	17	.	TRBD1	CASSLPRQGFLAGELFF	TGTGCCAGCAGCCTGCCTAGACAGGGATTTTTGGCCGGGGAGCTGTTTTTT
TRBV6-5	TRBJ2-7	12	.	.	CASRQDSYEQYF	TGTGCCAGCAGGCAGGACTCCTACGAGCAGTACTTC
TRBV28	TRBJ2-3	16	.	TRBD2	CASSLGGRGRPDTQYF	TGTGCCAGCAGTTTGGGCGGGAGGGGCCGCCCAGATACGCAGTATTTT
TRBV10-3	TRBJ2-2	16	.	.	CAIPQTGARTPGELFF	TGTGCCATCCCACAGACGGGAGCCCGAACACCGGGGGAGCTGTTTTTT
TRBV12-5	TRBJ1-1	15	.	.	CASGSGWGGNTEAFF	TGTGCTAGTGGTTCCGGGTGGGGGGGGAACACTGAAGCTTTCTTT
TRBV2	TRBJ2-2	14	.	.	CASSEKDLAGELFF	TGTGCCAGCAGTGAAAAGGACCTTGCCGGGGAGCTGTTTTTT
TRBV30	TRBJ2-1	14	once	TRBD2	CAWRGLASLNEQFF	TGTGCCTGGAGGGGACTAGCGAGTTTGAATGAGCAGTTCTTC
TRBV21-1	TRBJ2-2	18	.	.	CASSHRDRGPADTGELFF	TGTGCCAGCAGCCACCGGGACAGGGGGCCCGCAGACACCGGGGAGCTGTTTTTT
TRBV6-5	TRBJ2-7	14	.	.	CASSYWGVGDEQYF	TGTGCCAGCAGTTACTGGGGCGTGGGAGACGAGCAGTACTTC
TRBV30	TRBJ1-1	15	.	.	CAWRWRYYPQNEAFF	TGTGCCTGGAGGTGGCGGTATTATCCGCAGAATGAAGCTTTCTTT
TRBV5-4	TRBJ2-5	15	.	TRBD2	CASSLRRELGETQYF	TGTGCCAGCAGCCTCCGGCGGGAGCTCGGGGAGACCCAGTACTTC
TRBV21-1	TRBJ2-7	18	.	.	CASSKARKGQKGVYEQYF	TGTGCCAGCAGCAAAGCAAGAAAGGGACAGAAGGGGGTATACGAGCAGTACTTC
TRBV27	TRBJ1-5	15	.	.	CASSLEGRGNQPQHF	TGTGCCAGCAGTTTAGAAGGTAGGGGCAATCAGCCCCAGCATTTT
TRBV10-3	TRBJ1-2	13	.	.	CAISEGFEDGYTF	TGTGCCATCAGTGAGGGGTTTGAGGATGGCTACACCTTC
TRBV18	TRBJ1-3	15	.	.	CASSPHLVTGNTIYF	TGTGCCAGCTCACCACACTTGGTTACAGGAAACACCATATATTTT
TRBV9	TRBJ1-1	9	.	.	CASSPKAFF	TGTGCCAGCAGCCCAAAAGCTTTCTTT
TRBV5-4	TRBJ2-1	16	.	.	CASSFRDRYIGDEQFF	TGTGCCAGCAGCTTTAGGGACCGTTACATCGGGGATGAGCAGTTCTTC
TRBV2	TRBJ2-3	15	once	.	CASSEAVADTDTQYF	TGTGCCAGCAGTGAAGCAGTGGCAGACACAGATACGCAGTATTTT
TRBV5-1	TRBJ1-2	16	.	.	CASSYYRSPINYGYTF	TGCGCCAGCAGCTATTACAGGTCCCCGATCAACTATGGCTACACCTTC